Shown below are 7 T cell receptor beta chains from a single sample sequenced in a study of T-cell memory formation after mild COVID-19. TCRdb re-called the 5' RACE reads with MiXCR, one entry per CDR3 protein. This sample has about 500,000 distinct CDR3 sequences, with over 20% found just once. Specimen: PBMCs or a T cell subset sorted from them (not recorded which). The receptors derive from an adult woman who had mild COVID-19 (a few samples of this study predate the infection). Cell type and time point are not known.

This clonotype has only a few counts. The rearrangement uses TRBV24-1 and TRBJ2-1; the match to TRBD1 covers 8 bases. Germline V gene data show CDR1 as KGHDR and CDR2 as SFDVKD. J gave up 3 bases and V 2 bases, and 5 bases lay outside the gene matches. The CDR3 covers 16 residues. This CDR3 reads CATSDSRGQDYNEQFF. The CDR3 DNA is TGTGCCACCAGTGATTCCAGGGGGCAGGACTACAATGAGCAGTTCTTC.

This clonotype was counted between two and nine times. The rearrangement joins TRBV20-1 to TRBJ1-1, with 12 bases that match TRBD1. Germline CDR1 is DFQATT and CDR2 is SNEGSKA (reference sequence). V lost 6 bases and J lost 2; bases outside the gene matches: 7. The CDR3 has 15 residues. This CDR3 is CSALGTGGLNTEAFF. The CDR3 region has the DNA TGCAGTGCCCTAGGGACAGGGGGCCTAAACACTGAAGCTTTCTTT.

This clonotype was seen more than once but under ten times. The chain employs TRBV5-1 and TRBJ1-5; unclear D gene. This CDR3 is built from 14 residues. Germline assignment: CDR1 SGHRS and CDR2 YFSETQ. Trimming left V 0 bases short and J 5 bases short, with 9 bases between. CDR3 DNA sequence: TGCGCCAGCAGCTTGGGAGGTATGGATCAGCCCCAGCATTTT. This codes for CASSLGGMDQPQHF.

The V call is TRBV20-1, the J call TRBJ1-1, with unresolved D. This CDR3 is 14 amino acids long. CDR1 is DFQATT, CDR2 SNEGSKA, per germline (reference sequence). Trimming removed 6 bases at V and 0 bases at J, with 14 bases between. The DNA for the CDR3 is TGCAGTGCCCCGATGCCAGGCATGAACACTGAAGCTTTCTTT. Translation gives CSAPMPGMNTEAFF.

This CDR3 reads CSAWTSGRHEQFF. The CDR3 region has the DNA TGCAGCGCCTGGACTAGCGGGAGGCATGAGCAGTTCTTC. V is TRBV29-1 and J is TRBJ2-1, with TRBD2 matching 14 bases. CDR3 length equals 13 residues. V dropped 7 bases and J dropped 8; count of bases not matched to a gene: 4. Per the germline V gene, CDR1 is SQVTM and CDR2 is ANQGSEA.

This chain uses TRBV30 with TRBJ1-1; D ambiguous. There are 13 residues in the CDR3. Germline CDR1 GTSNPN, CDR2 SVGIG (reference sequence). Trimming removed 4 bases at V and 4 bases at J, with 13 bases between. CDR3 sequence reads: CAWNRGWGTEAFF. In DNA form, the CDR3 reads TGTGCCTGGAATCGGGGTTGGGGCACTGAAGCTTTCTTT.

The chain joins TRBV10-3 to TRBJ1-1; the match to TRBD1 covers 9 bases. V was clipped by 6 bases and J by 1 base; unmatched bases: 0. CDR3 length: 13 amino acids. CDR1 ENHRY and CDR2 SYGVKD come from the germline V gene. The CDR3 is CAIRDRGNTEAFF. As DNA, the CDR3 is TGTGCCATCAGGGACAGGGGGAACACTGAAGCTTTCTTT.